This entry lists 3 T cell receptor beta chains sequenced from one sample in a study of blood T cell repertoires in COVID-19. Generated by immunoSEQ multiplex PCR, the TCRdb table keeps only in-frame clones and is missing some. The data contain approximately 260,000 clones, around 83% of them singletons. What was sequenced was PBMCs or T cells enriched from blood (not recorded which). The receptors originated from a woman in her forties or fifties who had been exposed to COVID-19.

This clone has just one count. The chain has TRBV9 and TRBJ2-5, with 8 bases matching TRBD1. The CDR3 spans 13 residues. Germline trimming cut 5 bases from V and 4 bases from J; bases unmatched to any gene: 4. From germline, CDR1 is SGDLS and CDR2 YYNGEE. CDR3 amino acids: CASSLQGGETQYF. The CDR3 bases are TGTGCCAGCAGTTTACAGGGGGGAGAGACCCAGTACTTC.

To note about this clone: The final CDR3 position lacks the conserved phenylalanine or tryptophan, pointing to a likely read error. The limits of the CDR3 on the DNA are not certain, so only TCRdb's listed CDR3 is given. The V and J genes are TRBV19 and TRBJ1-1. The CDR3 is 12 residues long, counting both termini. In germline, CDR1 is LNHDA, CDR2 SQIVND (reference sequence). The CDR3 loop reads CASSKLSGGCDI.

V and J are TRBV30 and TRBJ1-1; 7 bases line up with TRBD1. Trimming cost V 2 bases and J 4 bases; bases outside gene matches: 7. The length of the CDR3 is 14 residues. CDR1 is GTSNPN and CDR2 is SVGIG in the germline V gene (reference sequence). CDR3 DNA sequence: TGTGCCTGGAGTCAGAGGGGGCGAAGCACTGAAGCTTTCTTT. The encoded protein is CAWSQRGRSTEAFF.